A selection of T cell receptor beta chains follows, all from one sample in a study of T cell clones after liver transplantation. The assay was immunoSEQ multiplex PCR, and TCRdb's table has in-frame clones only and misses some. The sample carries tens of thousands of clones, about two thirds recorded once. The material sequenced was CD4+ T cells from blood, taken before liver transplant. Receptors were obtained from a human donor who received a liver transplant. The CDR3 runs from the conserved cysteine through the conserved F or W. A D gene is named only where the DNA matches it firmly. Clone size is shown for a subset of rows, as once, few, many or a class of expanded clone.

size: NA; V: TRBV28; D: TRBD1; J: TRBJ1-5; CDR3: CASSPLSGQGYQPQHF; DNA: TGTGCCAGCAGTCCTCTTTCTGGACAGGGGTACCAGCCCCAGCATTTT
size: NA; V: TRBV28; D: TRBD1; J: TRBJ1-2; CDR3: CASSSGQGGGGYTF; DNA: TGTGCCAGCAGTTCGGGACAGGGAGGCGGCGGCTACACCTTC
size: NA; V: TRBV5-1; D: NA; J: TRBJ2-2; CDR3: CASSLRGSNTGELFF; DNA: TGCGCCAGCAGCTTGAGGGGATCTAACACCGGGGAGCTGTTTTTT
size: NA; V: TRBV7-8; D: TRBD1; J: TRBJ2-7; CDR3: CASSPRGQAYEQYF; DNA: TGTGCCAGCAGCCCCCGTGGACAGGCGTACGAGCAGTACTTC
size: many; V: TRBV19; D: TRBD1; J: TRBJ1-1; CDR3: CASSLRTGAITEAFF; DNA: TGTGCCAGTAGTCTCAGGACAGGGGCCATCACTGAAGCTTTCTTT
size: once; V: TRBV9; D: TRBD2; J: TRBJ2-2; CDR3: CASSVEAGGNTGELFF; DNA: TGTGCCAGCAGCGTAGAGGCGGGGGGAAACACCGGGGAGCTGTTTTTT
size: NA; V: TRBV7-3; D: NA; J: TRBJ1-1; CDR3: CASSYLRTEAFF; DNA: TGTGCCAGCAGCTACCTGAGGACTGAAGCTTTCTTT
size: once; V: TRBV7-6; D: NA; J: TRBJ1-2; CDR3: CASSLGQSDPNYGYTF; DNA: TGTGCCAGCAGCTTAGGACAGAGCGACCCTAACTATGGCTACACCTTC
size: many; V: TRBV6-1; D: TRBD1; J: TRBJ1-4; CDR3: CASSELTGGAGEKLFF; DNA: TGTGCCAGCAGTGAATTAACAGGGGGCGCTGGAGAAAAACTGTTTTTT
size: NA; V: TRBV29-1; D: NA; J: TRBJ2-5; CDR3: CSAPSSQETQYF; DNA: TGCAGCGCCCCCTCCTCTCAAGAGACCCAGTACTTC
size: NA; V: TRBV9; D: TRBD1; J: TRBJ2-2; CDR3: CASSVDRGRGGSTGELFF; DNA: TGTGCCAGCAGCGTAGATAGGGGGCGAGGGGGAAGCACCGGGGAGCTGTTTTTT
size: few; V: TRBV11-2; D: TRBD1; J: TRBJ2-5; CDR3: CASSPFLRGRETQYF; DNA: TGTGCCAGCAGCCCCTTCCTAAGGGGGCGAGAGACCCAGTACTTC
size: many; V: TRBV4-1; D: TRBD1; J: TRBJ2-2; CDR3: CASSQDRGTGGIDSGELFF; DNA: TGCGCCAGCAGCCAAGATCGGGGGACAGGGGGCATCGACTCCGGGGAGCTGTTTTTT
size: NA; V: TRBV7-8; D: NA; J: TRBJ2-3; CDR3: CASSLFGGPGDTQYF; DNA: TGTGCCAGCAGCTTATTCGGGGGTCCAGGAGATACGCAGTATTTT
size: NA; V: TRBV29-1; D: TRBD1; J: TRBJ1-1; CDR3: CSVVVIRGKQNTEAFF; DNA: TGCAGCGTTGTTGTGATCAGGGGGAAACAGAACACTGAAGCTTTCTTT
size: few; V: TRBV9; D: NA; J: TRBJ2-1; CDR3: CASSVGRNGRNEQFF; DNA: TGTGCCAGCAGCGTAGGGAGGAACGGTAGAAATGAGCAGTTCTTC
size: NA; V: TRBV6-1; D: TRBD1; J: TRBJ1-5; CDR3: CASSEDRGRGWQPQHF; DNA: TGTGCCAGCAGTGAGGACAGGGGCCGGGGATGGCAGCCCCAGCATTTT
size: NA; V: TRBV7-9; D: TRBD1; J: TRBJ2-7; CDR3: CASSFGQDSYEQYF; DNA: TGTGCCAGCAGCTTTGGACAGGACTCCTACGAGCAGTACTTC
size: NA; V: TRBV20-1; D: TRBD1; J: TRBJ2-7; CDR3: CSATWDRENYF; DNA: TGCAGTGCTACCTGGGACAGGGAAAATTACTTC
size: few; V: TRBV6-4; D: NA; J: TRBJ1-5; CDR3: CASSAQPSRNQPQHF; DNA: TGTGCCAGCAGTGCCCAACCCTCCAGGAATCAGCCCCAGCATTTT
size: NA; V: TRBV28; D: TRBD2; J: TRBJ2-7; CDR3: CASSSGGPAYEQYF; DNA: TGTGCCAGCAGTTCGGGGGGGCCAGCCTACGAGCAGTACTTC
size: NA; V: TRBV9; D: NA; J: TRBJ2-2; CDR3: CASSVGGDPGELFF; DNA: TGTGCCAGCAGCGTCGGCGGGGACCCCGGGGAGCTGTTTTTT
size: NA; V: TRBV6-1; D: TRBD1; J: TRBJ2-2; CDR3: CASSEDGRGLAGELFF; DNA: TGTGCCAGCAGTGAAGATGGCAGGGGGCTCGCCGGGGAGCTGTTTTTT
size: NA; V: TRBV30; D: TRBD1; J: TRBJ1-2; CDR3: CAGQDRGYGYTF; DNA: TGTGCCGGGCAAGACAGGGGCTATGGCTACACCTTC
size: NA; V: TRBV7-8; D: NA; J: TRBJ2-1; CDR3: CASSLVRYNEQFF; DNA: TGTGCCAGCAGCTTAGTCCGCTACAATGAGCAGTTCTTC
size: NA; V: TRBV27; D: TRBD1; J: TRBJ2-7; CDR3: CASSPSRDRSYEQYF; DNA: TGTGCCAGCAGTCCTTCCCGGGACAGATCCTACGAGCAGTACTTC
size: NA; V: TRBV5-1; D: NA; J: TRBJ1-5; CDR3: CASSLTRSSHRPPQHF; DNA: TGCGCCAGCAGCCTAACGCGGTCCTCTCACCGCCCGCCCCAGCATTTT
size: NA; V: TRBV6-1; D: NA; J: TRBJ2-2; CDR3: CASSEWATGELFF; DNA: TGTGCCAGCAGCGAATGGGCAACCGGGGAGCTGTTTTTT
size: NA; V: TRBV16; D: NA; J: TRBJ1-1; CDR3: CASSPNGVNTEAFF; DNA: TGTGCCAGCAGCCCGAATGGAGTAAACACTGAAGCTTTCTTT
size: few; V: TRBV7-2; D: TRBD1; J: TRBJ2-7; CDR3: CASSRDSAYEQYF; DNA: TGTGCCAGCAGTCGGGACAGCGCCTACGAGCAGTACTTC
size: once; V: TRBV5-4; D: NA; J: TRBJ2-2; CDR3: CASSFGVGGRGGELFF; DNA: TGTGCCAGCAGCTTCGGAGTCGGGGGGCGGGGCGGGGAGCTGTTTTTT
size: NA; V: TRBV11-1; D: NA; J: TRBJ1-6; CDR3: CASSFSDVNSPLHF; DNA: TGTGCCAGCAGCTTTAGCGACGTAAATTCACCCCTCCACTTT
size: NA; V: TRBV21-1; D: NA; J: TRBJ2-7; CDR3: CASSARTPEQYF; DNA: TGTGCCAGCAGCGCTAGGACTCCCGAGCAGTACTTC
size: NA; V: TRBV4-1; D: NA; J: TRBJ2-5; CDR3: CASSQGSMGGETQYF; DNA: TGCGCCAGCAGCCAAGGTTCAATGGGGGGAGAGACCCAGTACTTC
size: once; V: TRBV19; D: NA; J: TRBJ2-3; CDR3: CASSSLQDTQYF; DNA: TGTGCCTCTTCCTCCTTACAAGATACGCAGTATTTT
size: few; V: TRBV5-6; D: NA; J: TRBJ1-5; CDR3: CASSFQSGNQPQHF; DNA: TGTGCCAGCAGCTTTCAATCAGGGAATCAGCCCCAGCATTTT
size: NA; V: TRBV19; D: NA; J: TRBJ1-3; CDR3: CASRAKTGSGNTIYF; DNA: TGTGCCAGTAGGGCGAAGACAGGCTCTGGAAACACCATATATTTT
size: NA; V: TRBV10-2; D: TRBD2; J: TRBJ2-5; CDR3: CASGAGQETQYF; DNA: TGCGCCAGCGGAGCGGGACAAGAGACCCAGTACTTC
size: few; V: TRBV13; D: TRBD1; J: TRBJ2-3; CDR3: CANKRTGADTQYF; DNA: TGTGCCAACAAAAGGACAGGGGCAGATACGCAGTATTTT
size: medium-sized; V: TRBV7-7; D: NA; J: TRBJ2-2; CDR3: CASSQTPGQIPGELFF; DNA: TGTGCTAGCAGCCAGACCCCCGGACAGATTCCCGGGGAGCTGTTTTTT
size: NA; V: TRBV25-1; D: NA; J: TRBJ1-6; CDR3: CASSIQGWDSPLHF; DNA: TGTGCCAGCAGTATACAGGGATGGGATTCACCCCTCCACTTT
size: NA; V: TRBV18; D: NA; J: TRBJ1-5; CDR3: CASSPEQNNQPQHF; DNA: TGTGCCAGCTCACCAGAACAGAACAATCAGCCCCAGCATTTT
size: NA; V: TRBV6-5; D: TRBD2; J: TRBJ2-5; CDR3: CASSSRGGTQETQYF; DNA: TGTGCCAGCAGCTCGCGGGGGGGGACCCAAGAGACCCAGTACTTC
size: once; V: TRBV29-1; D: NA; J: TRBJ1-1; CDR3: CSVPDSMNTEAFF; DNA: TGCAGCGTCCCAGACAGTATGAACACTGAAGCTTTCTTT
size: NA; V: TRBV18; D: NA; J: TRBJ1-2; CDR3: CASSPDSAGGGYTF; DNA: TGTGCCAGCTCACCGGACAGCGCGGGAGGTGGCTACACCTTC
size: NA; V: TRBV19; D: NA; J: TRBJ1-1; CDR3: CASSIGPTSTEAFF; DNA: TGTGCCAGTAGTATAGGGCCAACGTCGACTGAAGCTTTCTTT
size: NA; V: TRBV4-1; D: NA; J: TRBJ2-7; CDR3: CASSQDLSDYREQYF; DNA: TGCGCCAGCAGCCAAGATCTGAGCGATTACCGAGAGCAGTACTTC
size: NA; V: TRBV20-1; D: NA; J: TRBJ1-2; CDR3: CSASGGGYTF; DNA: TGCAGTGCGTCGGGCGGGGGCTACACCTTC
size: NA; V: TRBV4-1; D: NA; J: TRBJ1-5; CDR3: CASSQGYPGSNQPQHF; DNA: TGCGCCAGCAGCCAAGGGTATCCGGGGAGCAATCAGCCCCAGCATTTT
size: NA; V: TRBV21-1; D: NA; J: TRBJ1-6; CDR3: CASRPTVSSYNSPLHF; DNA: TGTGCCAGCAGGCCGACAGTTAGCTCCTATAATTCACCCCTCCACTTT
size: NA; V: TRBV5-6; D: NA; J: TRBJ1-1; CDR3: CASSLYRGNEAFF; DNA: TGTGCCAGCAGCTTGTATAGGGGAAATGAAGCTTTCTTT
size: NA; V: TRBV7-8; D: TRBD2; J: TRBJ2-3; CDR3: CASSLLAGGLTDTQYF; DNA: TGTGCCAGCAGCTTACTAGCGGGGGGGCTCACAGATACGCAGTATTTT
size: NA; V: TRBV5-6; D: NA; J: TRBJ1-1; CDR3: CASSLSGRGLHTEAFF; DNA: TGTGCCAGCAGCTTGTCCGGGAGGGGGTTGCACACTGAAGCTTTCTTT
size: NA; V: TRBV28; D: TRBD2; J: TRBJ2-1; CDR3: CASRGSGGTSYNEQFF; DNA: TGTGCCAGCAGGGGTAGCGGGGGGACCTCCTACAATGAGCAGTTCTTC
size: NA; V: TRBV9; D: TRBD1; J: TRBJ1-1; CDR3: CASSAHGTGRTEAFF; DNA: TGTGCCAGCAGCGCCCATGGGACAGGGAGAACTGAAGCTTTCTTT
size: NA; V: TRBV5-1; D: TRBD1; J: TRBJ1-1; CDR3: CASSWTGLGSTEAFF; DNA: TGCGCCAGCAGCTGGACAGGGCTTGGGAGCACTGAAGCTTTCTTT
size: NA; V: TRBV27; D: NA; J: TRBJ2-7; CDR3: CASSLYSYEQYF; DNA: TGTGCCAGCAGCCTATACTCCTACGAGCAGTACTTC